This TCR beta chain emerged from a study of T cell responses to AZD1222 COVID-19 vaccine. On this clone: The antigen is not known.

Study-wide points: In the spike-specific TCR repertoire, nearly half reportedly target unmutated variant regions.

V trimming: 0 bases; J trimming: 4 bases; junction bases outside the gene matches: 2. Looked up from germline, CDR1 is MNHNS and CDR2 is SASEGT. This CDR3 has 14 residues. Data came from immunoSEQ multiplex PCR; TCRdb stores just in-frame clones and leaves some out. The profile shows 55,000 to 65,000 clones, roughly nine tenths of them singletons. This TCR derives from an adult who received the AZD1222 COVID-19 vaccine. The chain has TRBV6-1 and TRBJ1-2; 7 bases map to TRBD1. The sequencing here drew on peripheral blood, taken 28 days after the second AZD1222 dose. The CDR3 here is CASSEATGPYGYTF. CDR3 DNA sequence: TGTGCCAGCAGTGAAGCGACAGGGCCCTATGGCTACACCTTC.